A selection of T cell receptor beta chains follows, all from one sample in a study of OX40 agonist ivuxolimab in advanced cancers. The repertoire was sequenced with immunoSEQ multiplex PCR; TCRdb's copy has only in-frame clones and lacks some. The sample holds roughly 47,000 clones, 89% seen once. The starting material was CD4+ or CD8+ T cells sorted from blood, obtained in a trial of the OX40 agonist ivuxolimab. The receptor set was obtained from an adult with an advanced solid tumor such as melanoma, head and neck, liver or kidney cancer. Each CDR3 is given with its conserved first and last residue. A D gene is named only where the DNA matches it firmly. Size is stated for part of the rows, as once, few or many counts, or as a class when the clone is expanded.

D gene: TRBD1; clone size: NA; V gene: TRBV13; J gene: TRBJ2-7; CDR3 protein: CTSSLAMYQGAPREQYF; CDR3 DNA: TGTACCAGCAGCTTAGCTATGTACCAGGGGGCCCCGCGGGAGCAGTACTTC
D gene: NA; clone size: few; V gene: TRBV5-5; J gene: TRBJ1-4; CDR3 protein: CASSLGGGQEKLFF; CDR3 DNA: TGTGCCAGCAGCCTCGGCGGGGGGCAGGAAAAACTGTTTTTT
D gene: TRBD1; clone size: NA; V gene: TRBV19; J gene: TRBJ1-1; CDR3 protein: CASSYSTGGSTEAFF; CDR3 DNA: TGTGCCAGTAGCTACTCGACAGGGGGGTCCACTGAAGCTTTCTTT
D gene: TRBD1; clone size: NA; V gene: TRBV11-2; J gene: TRBJ1-6; CDR3 protein: CASSLYRGNSPLHF; CDR3 DNA: TGTGCCAGCAGCTTATACAGGGGTAATTCACCCCTCCACTTT
D gene: TRBD1; clone size: NA; V gene: TRBV5-8; J gene: TRBJ1-1; CDR3 protein: CASSLETGGTEAFF; CDR3 DNA: TGTGCCAGCAGCTTGGAGACAGGGGGCACTGAAGCTTTCTTT
D gene: NA; clone size: NA; V gene: TRBV7-3; J gene: TRBJ2-7; CDR3 protein: CASSQGPTGNEQYF; CDR3 DNA: TGTGCCAGCAGCCAGGGCCCGACGGGGAACGAGCAGTACTTC
D gene: TRBD2; clone size: NA; V gene: TRBV11-2; J gene: TRBJ2-3; CDR3 protein: CASSLVAGGTDTQYF; CDR3 DNA: TGTGCCAGCAGCTTAGTTGCGGGAGGCACAGATACGCAGTATTTT
D gene: NA; clone size: NA; V gene: TRBV27; J gene: TRBJ1-5; CDR3 protein: CASNRLYSNQPQHF; CDR3 DNA: TGTGCCAGCAACCGGCTTTATAGCAATCAGCCCCAGCATTTT
D gene: NA; clone size: NA; V gene: TRBV19; J gene: TRBJ1-5; CDR3 protein: CASSIVRYSNQPQHF; CDR3 DNA: TGTGCCAGTAGTATAGTCAGATATAGCAATCAGCCCCAGCATTTT
D gene: TRBD1; clone size: NA; V gene: TRBV4-3; J gene: TRBJ1-2; CDR3 protein: CASSQETGGARYGYTF; CDR3 DNA: TGCGCCAGCAGCCAAGAGACAGGGGGGGCTCGGTATGGCTACACCTTC
D gene: TRBD2; clone size: NA; V gene: TRBV10-3; J gene: TRBJ2-1; CDR3 protein: CAISDGRERVF; CDR3 DNA: TGTGCCATCAGTGATGGGAGGGAGAGGGTCTTC
D gene: TRBD2; clone size: NA; V gene: TRBV5-5; J gene: TRBJ2-3; CDR3 protein: CASSLLSVAGGTDTQYF; CDR3 DNA: TGTGCCAGCAGCTTGCTGTCGGTAGCGGGGGGAACAGATACGCAGTATTTT
D gene: NA; clone size: NA; V gene: TRBV6-5; J gene: TRBJ2-2; CDR3 protein: CASSYGETGELFF; CDR3 DNA: TGTGCCAGCAGTTACGGGGAAACCGGGGAGCTGTTTTTT
D gene: NA; clone size: NA; V gene: TRBV6-5; J gene: TRBJ1-1; CDR3 protein: CASRTLKGNTEAFF; CDR3 DNA: TGTGCCAGCAGAACCTTGAAGGGGAACACTGAAGCTTTCTTT
D gene: TRBD2; clone size: NA; V gene: TRBV11-3; J gene: TRBJ2-7; CDR3 protein: CASSLGTASGAMDYEQYF; CDR3 DNA: TGTGCCAGCAGCTTGGGAACCGCTAGCGGGGCCATGGACTACGAGCAGTACTTC
D gene: NA; clone size: NA; V gene: TRBV9; J gene: TRBJ1-1; CDR3 protein: CASSVEGANTEAFF; CDR3 DNA: TGTGCCAGCAGCGTAGAAGGAGCGAACACTGAAGCTTTCTTT
D gene: TRBD1; clone size: NA; V gene: TRBV10-3; J gene: TRBJ1-2; CDR3 protein: CAISESGTGGYGYTF; CDR3 DNA: TGTGCCATCAGTGAATCGGGGACAGGGGGCTATGGCTACACCTTC
D gene: NA; clone size: NA; V gene: TRBV11-3; J gene: TRBJ1-5; CDR3 protein: CASSSYFGQPQHF; CDR3 DNA: TGTGCCAGCAGCTCTTACTTCGGTCAGCCCCAGCATTTT
D gene: NA; clone size: NA; V gene: TRBV5-6; J gene: TRBJ2-3; CDR3 protein: CASSLGLYVSTDTQYF; CDR3 DNA: TGTGCCAGCAGCTTGGGACTCTATGTTAGCACAGATACGCAGTATTTT
D gene: NA; clone size: once; V gene: TRBV19; J gene: TRBJ1-4; CDR3 protein: CASSMRQVTEKLFF; CDR3 DNA: TGTGCCAGTAGTATGCGACAGGTAACCGAAAAACTGTTTTTT
D gene: NA; clone size: NA; V gene: TRBV13; J gene: TRBJ1-2; CDR3 protein: CASSSGQLYGYTF; CDR3 DNA: TGTGCCAGCAGCTCCGGACAGCTCTATGGCTACACCTTC
D gene: NA; clone size: NA; V gene: TRBV4-2; J gene: TRBJ2-7; CDR3 protein: CASSQETGLSYEQYF; CDR3 DNA: TGTGCCAGCAGCCAAGAGACCGGCCTCTCCTATGAGCAGTACTTC
D gene: TRBD2; clone size: NA; V gene: TRBV5-1; J gene: TRBJ2-3; CDR3 protein: CASSFRLAGGTDTQYF; CDR3 DNA: TGCGCCAGCAGCTTTCGACTAGCGGGGGGCACAGATACGCAGTATTTT
D gene: NA; clone size: NA; V gene: TRBV7-9; J gene: TRBJ1-2; CDR3 protein: CASSLAGTPNGGYTF; CDR3 DNA: TGTGCCAGCAGCTTAGCTGGGACACCAAACGGGGGCTACACCTTC
D gene: NA; clone size: NA; V gene: TRBV5-6; J gene: TRBJ2-7; CDR3 protein: CASSLRGYEQYF; CDR3 DNA: TGTGCCAGCAGCTTGAGAGGGTACGAGCAGTACTTC
D gene: NA; clone size: once; V gene: TRBV6-5; J gene: TRBJ1-2; CDR3 protein: CASSYYGGIYGYTF; CDR3 DNA: TGTGCCAGCAGTTACTATGGGGGCATCTATGGCTACACCTTC
D gene: NA; clone size: NA; V gene: TRBV6-5; J gene: TRBJ2-2; CDR3 protein: CASSSTGELFF; CDR3 DNA: TGTGCCAGCAGCTCCACCGGGGAGCTGTTTTTT
D gene: TRBD2; clone size: NA; V gene: TRBV7-3; J gene: TRBJ2-1; CDR3 protein: CASSEAGGSYNEQFF; CDR3 DNA: TGTGCCAGCAGCGAAGCGGGGGGCTCCTACAATGAGCAGTTCTTC
D gene: NA; clone size: NA; V gene: TRBV6-5; J gene: TRBJ1-5; CDR3 protein: CASSYSKTVNQPQHF; CDR3 DNA: TGTGCCAGCAGTTACTCGAAGACGGTGAATCAGCCCCAGCATTTT
D gene: NA; clone size: few; V gene: TRBV5-5; J gene: TRBJ1-4; CDR3 protein: CASSQVMFWRRLFF; CDR3 DNA: TGCGCCAGCAGCCAAGTCATGTTTTGGAGGCGGCTGTTTTTT
D gene: NA; clone size: large; V gene: TRBV9; J gene: TRBJ1-2; CDR3 protein: CASSVVDSDTGYTF; CDR3 DNA: TGTGCCAGCAGCGTAGTGGACAGCGATACGGGCTACACCTTC
D gene: TRBD1; clone size: NA; V gene: TRBV4-3; J gene: TRBJ1-1; CDR3 protein: CASSQDGTGPGEAFF; CDR3 DNA: TGCGCCAGCAGCCAAGACGGGACAGGGCCCGGGGAAGCTTTCTTT
D gene: TRBD1; clone size: NA; V gene: TRBV27; J gene: TRBJ2-7; CDR3 protein: CASSSTGYMYEQYF; CDR3 DNA: TGTGCCAGCAGTTCGACAGGGTATATGTACGAGCAGTACTTC
D gene: NA; clone size: NA; V gene: TRBV6-6; J gene: TRBJ1-1; CDR3 protein: CASSYWGELLWAFF; CDR3 DNA: TGTGCCAGCAGTTACTGGGGGGAGCTCCTGTGGGCTTTCTTT
D gene: TRBD2; clone size: NA; V gene: TRBV7-9; J gene: TRBJ2-3; CDR3 protein: CASSPLGTKGGMATDTQYF; CDR3 DNA: TGTGCCAGCAGCCCCCTTGGGACTAAGGGTGGTATGGCCACAGATACGCAGTATTTT
D gene: NA; clone size: NA; V gene: TRBV27; J gene: TRBJ2-7; CDR3 protein: CASSLSIGGADEQYF; CDR3 DNA: TGTGCCAGCAGTTTATCGATTGGGGGAGCTGACGAGCAGTACTTC
D gene: NA; clone size: NA; V gene: TRBV4-3; J gene: TRBJ1-1; CDR3 protein: CASSQDLMNTEAFF; CDR3 DNA: TGCGCCAGCAGCCAAGATTTGATGAACACTGAAGCTTTCTTT
D gene: NA; clone size: NA; V gene: TRBV5-6; J gene: TRBJ1-4; CDR3 protein: CASSLAAEPNEKLFF; CDR3 DNA: TGTGCCAGCAGCTTGGCCGCAGAACCTAATGAAAAACTGTTTTTT
D gene: TRBD1; clone size: NA; V gene: TRBV7-6; J gene: TRBJ1-4; CDR3 protein: CASSSHSRDRGVTNEKLFF; CDR3 DNA: TGTGCCAGCAGCTCGCACTCCAGGGACAGGGGGGTTACTAATGAAAAACTGTTTTTT
D gene: NA; clone size: NA; V gene: TRBV27; J gene: TRBJ2-3; CDR3 protein: CASSFGVPGEKQYF; CDR3 DNA: TGTGCCAGCAGTTTTGGGGTCCCTGGGGAGAAGCAGTATTTT
D gene: NA; clone size: NA; V gene: TRBV4-3; J gene: TRBJ1-5; CDR3 protein: CASSQTGGSNQPQHF; CDR3 DNA: TGCGCCAGCAGCCAAACCGGGGGAAGCAATCAGCCCCAGCATTTT